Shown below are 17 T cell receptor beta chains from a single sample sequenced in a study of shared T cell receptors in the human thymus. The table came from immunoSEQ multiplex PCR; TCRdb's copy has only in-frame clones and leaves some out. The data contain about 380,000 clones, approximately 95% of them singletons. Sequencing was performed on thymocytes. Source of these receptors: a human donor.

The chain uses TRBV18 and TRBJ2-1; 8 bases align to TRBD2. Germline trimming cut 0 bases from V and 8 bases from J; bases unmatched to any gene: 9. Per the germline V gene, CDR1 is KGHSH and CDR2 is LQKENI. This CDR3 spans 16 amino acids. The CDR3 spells CASSPPPGTRSYEQFF. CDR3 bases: TGTGCCAGCTCACCACCCCCGGGGACTAGGTCCTATGAGCAGTTCTTC.

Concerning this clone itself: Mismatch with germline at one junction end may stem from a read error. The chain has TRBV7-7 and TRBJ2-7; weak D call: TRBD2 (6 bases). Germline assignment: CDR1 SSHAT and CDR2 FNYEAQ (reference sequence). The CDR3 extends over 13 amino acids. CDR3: CASSLTLAYEQYF. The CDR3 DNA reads TGTGCTAGCAGCTTAACACTAGCTTACGAGCAGTACTTC.

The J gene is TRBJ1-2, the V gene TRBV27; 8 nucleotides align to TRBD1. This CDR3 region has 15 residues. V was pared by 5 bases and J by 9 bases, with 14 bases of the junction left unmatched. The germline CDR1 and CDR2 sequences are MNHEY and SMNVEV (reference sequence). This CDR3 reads CASSPDLGQGWSYTF. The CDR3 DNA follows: TGTGCCAGCAGTCCAGACCTCGGACAGGGATGGAGCTACACCTTC.

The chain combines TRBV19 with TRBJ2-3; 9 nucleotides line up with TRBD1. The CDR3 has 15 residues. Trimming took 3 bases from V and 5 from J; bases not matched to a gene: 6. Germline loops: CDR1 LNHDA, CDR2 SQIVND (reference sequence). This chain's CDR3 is CASSISSTGGDTQYF. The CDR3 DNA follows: TGTGCCAGTAGTATCTCCTCGACAGGGGGAGATACGCAGTATTTT.

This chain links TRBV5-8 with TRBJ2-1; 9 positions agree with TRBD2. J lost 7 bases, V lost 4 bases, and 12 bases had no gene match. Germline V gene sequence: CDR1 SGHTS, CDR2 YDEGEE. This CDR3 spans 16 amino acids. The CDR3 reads CASSPPGLAGRNEQFF. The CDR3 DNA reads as TGTGCCAGCAGCCCCCCCGGGCTAGCGGGAAGGAATGAGCAGTTCTTC.

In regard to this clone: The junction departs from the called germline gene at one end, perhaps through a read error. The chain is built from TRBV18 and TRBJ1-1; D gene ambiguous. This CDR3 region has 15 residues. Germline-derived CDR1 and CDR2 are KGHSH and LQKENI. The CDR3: CAGSPVGPGLGEAFF. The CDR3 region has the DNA TGTGCCGGCTCACCAGTGGGCCCAGGCTTGGGTGAAGCTTTCTTT.

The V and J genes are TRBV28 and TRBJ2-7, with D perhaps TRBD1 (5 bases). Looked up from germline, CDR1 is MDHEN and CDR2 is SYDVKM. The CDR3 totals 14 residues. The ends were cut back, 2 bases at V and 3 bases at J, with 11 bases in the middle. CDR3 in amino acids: CASSLDPTVYEQYF. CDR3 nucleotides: TGTGCCAGCAGTTTAGACCCGACAGTCTACGAGCAGTACTTC.

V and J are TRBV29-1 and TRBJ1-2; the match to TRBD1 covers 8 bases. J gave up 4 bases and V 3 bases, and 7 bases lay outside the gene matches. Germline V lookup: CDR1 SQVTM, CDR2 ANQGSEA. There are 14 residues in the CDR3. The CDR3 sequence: CSVDSQGGVYGYTF. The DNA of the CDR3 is TGCAGCGTTGATTCACAGGGGGGCGTCTATGGCTACACCTTC.

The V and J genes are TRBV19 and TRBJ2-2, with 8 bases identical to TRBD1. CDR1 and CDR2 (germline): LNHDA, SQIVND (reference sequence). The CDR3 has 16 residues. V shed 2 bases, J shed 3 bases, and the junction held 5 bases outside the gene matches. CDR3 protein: CASSIQGAWDTGELFF. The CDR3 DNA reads TGTGCCAGTAGTATACAGGGGGCGTGGGACACCGGGGAGCTGTTTTTT.

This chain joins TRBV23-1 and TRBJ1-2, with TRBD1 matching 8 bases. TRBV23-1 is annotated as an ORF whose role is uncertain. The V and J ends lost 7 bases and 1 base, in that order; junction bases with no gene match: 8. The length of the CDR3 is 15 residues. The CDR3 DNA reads TGCGCCAGCACCAGTCCCGGGACAGGTAACTATGGCTACACCTTC. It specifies CASTSPGTGNYGYTF.

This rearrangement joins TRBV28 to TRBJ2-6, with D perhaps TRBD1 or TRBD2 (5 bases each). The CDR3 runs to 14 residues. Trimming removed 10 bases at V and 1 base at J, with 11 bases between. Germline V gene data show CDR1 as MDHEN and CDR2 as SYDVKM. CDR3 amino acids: CATEGLSGANVLTF. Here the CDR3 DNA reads TGTGCCACAGAGGGGCTTTCTGGGGCCAACGTCCTGACTTTC.

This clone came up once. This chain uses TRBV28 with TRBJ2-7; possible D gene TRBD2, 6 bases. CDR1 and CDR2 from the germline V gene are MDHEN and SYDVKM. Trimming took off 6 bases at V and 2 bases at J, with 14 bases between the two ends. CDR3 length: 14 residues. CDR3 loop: CASRLRDWTYEQYF. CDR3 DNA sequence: TGTGCCAGCAGACTCCGGGACTGGACCTACGAGCAGTACTTC. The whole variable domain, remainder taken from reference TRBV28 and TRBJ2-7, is DVKVTQSSRYLVKRTGEKVFLECVQDMDHENMFWYRQDPGLGLRLIYFSYDVKMKEKGDIPEGYSVSREKKERFSLILESASTNQTSMYLCASRLRDWTYEQYFGPGTRLTVT.

The CDR3 DNA reads as TGTGCCAGCAGCTTGGCCCAGGGGAACACCGGGGAGCTGTTTTTT. It codes for CASSLAQGNTGELFF. The gene calls are TRBV5-5 and TRBJ2-2; weak D call: TRBD1 (5 bases). Germline V gives CDR1 SGHKS, CDR2 YYEKEE (reference sequence). The CDR3 spans 15 residues. The V and J ends lost 0 bases and 1 base respectively, with 7 bases between them.

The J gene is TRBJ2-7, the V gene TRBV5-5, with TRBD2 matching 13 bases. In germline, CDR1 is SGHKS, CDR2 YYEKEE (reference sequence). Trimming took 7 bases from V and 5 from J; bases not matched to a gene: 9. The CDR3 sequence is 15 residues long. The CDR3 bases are TGTGCCAGCTATGGACTAGCGGGAGTAGGAAACGAGCAGTACTTC. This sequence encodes CASYGLAGVGNEQYF.

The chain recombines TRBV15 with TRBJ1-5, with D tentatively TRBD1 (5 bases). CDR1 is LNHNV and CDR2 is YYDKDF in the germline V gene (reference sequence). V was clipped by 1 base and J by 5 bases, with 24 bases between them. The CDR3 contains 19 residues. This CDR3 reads CATSRVLSPGSTGDQPQHF. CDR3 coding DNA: TGTGCCACCAGCAGAGTACTCTCACCTGGGAGTACGGGGGATCAGCCCCAGCATTTT. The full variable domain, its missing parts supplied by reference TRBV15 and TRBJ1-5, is DAMVIQNPRYQVTQFGKPVTLSCSQTLNHNVMYWYQQKSSQAPKLLFHYYDKDFNNEADTPDNFQSRRPNTSFCFLDIRSPGLGDTAMYLCATSRVLSPGSTGDQPQHFGDGTRLSIL.

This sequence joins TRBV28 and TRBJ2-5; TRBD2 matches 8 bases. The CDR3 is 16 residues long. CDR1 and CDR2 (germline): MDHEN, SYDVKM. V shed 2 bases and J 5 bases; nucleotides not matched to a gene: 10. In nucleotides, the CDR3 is TGTGCCAGCAGTTTAAAGGGCCCCGGACTAGCTGAGACCCAGTACTTC. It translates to CASSLKGPGLAETQYF. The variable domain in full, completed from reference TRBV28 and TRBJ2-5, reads DVKVTQSSRYLVKRTGEKVFLECVQDMDHENMFWYRQDPGLGLRLIYFSYDVKMKEKGDIPEGYSVSREKKERFSLILESASTNQTSMYLCASSLKGPGLAETQYFGPGTRLLVL.

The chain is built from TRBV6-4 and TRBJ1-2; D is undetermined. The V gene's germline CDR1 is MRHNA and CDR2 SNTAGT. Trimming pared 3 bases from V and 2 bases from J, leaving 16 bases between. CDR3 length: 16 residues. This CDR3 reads CASSEKARPLNYGYTF. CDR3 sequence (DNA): TGTGCCAGCAGTGAAAAGGCGAGGCCACTAAACTATGGCTACACCTTC.